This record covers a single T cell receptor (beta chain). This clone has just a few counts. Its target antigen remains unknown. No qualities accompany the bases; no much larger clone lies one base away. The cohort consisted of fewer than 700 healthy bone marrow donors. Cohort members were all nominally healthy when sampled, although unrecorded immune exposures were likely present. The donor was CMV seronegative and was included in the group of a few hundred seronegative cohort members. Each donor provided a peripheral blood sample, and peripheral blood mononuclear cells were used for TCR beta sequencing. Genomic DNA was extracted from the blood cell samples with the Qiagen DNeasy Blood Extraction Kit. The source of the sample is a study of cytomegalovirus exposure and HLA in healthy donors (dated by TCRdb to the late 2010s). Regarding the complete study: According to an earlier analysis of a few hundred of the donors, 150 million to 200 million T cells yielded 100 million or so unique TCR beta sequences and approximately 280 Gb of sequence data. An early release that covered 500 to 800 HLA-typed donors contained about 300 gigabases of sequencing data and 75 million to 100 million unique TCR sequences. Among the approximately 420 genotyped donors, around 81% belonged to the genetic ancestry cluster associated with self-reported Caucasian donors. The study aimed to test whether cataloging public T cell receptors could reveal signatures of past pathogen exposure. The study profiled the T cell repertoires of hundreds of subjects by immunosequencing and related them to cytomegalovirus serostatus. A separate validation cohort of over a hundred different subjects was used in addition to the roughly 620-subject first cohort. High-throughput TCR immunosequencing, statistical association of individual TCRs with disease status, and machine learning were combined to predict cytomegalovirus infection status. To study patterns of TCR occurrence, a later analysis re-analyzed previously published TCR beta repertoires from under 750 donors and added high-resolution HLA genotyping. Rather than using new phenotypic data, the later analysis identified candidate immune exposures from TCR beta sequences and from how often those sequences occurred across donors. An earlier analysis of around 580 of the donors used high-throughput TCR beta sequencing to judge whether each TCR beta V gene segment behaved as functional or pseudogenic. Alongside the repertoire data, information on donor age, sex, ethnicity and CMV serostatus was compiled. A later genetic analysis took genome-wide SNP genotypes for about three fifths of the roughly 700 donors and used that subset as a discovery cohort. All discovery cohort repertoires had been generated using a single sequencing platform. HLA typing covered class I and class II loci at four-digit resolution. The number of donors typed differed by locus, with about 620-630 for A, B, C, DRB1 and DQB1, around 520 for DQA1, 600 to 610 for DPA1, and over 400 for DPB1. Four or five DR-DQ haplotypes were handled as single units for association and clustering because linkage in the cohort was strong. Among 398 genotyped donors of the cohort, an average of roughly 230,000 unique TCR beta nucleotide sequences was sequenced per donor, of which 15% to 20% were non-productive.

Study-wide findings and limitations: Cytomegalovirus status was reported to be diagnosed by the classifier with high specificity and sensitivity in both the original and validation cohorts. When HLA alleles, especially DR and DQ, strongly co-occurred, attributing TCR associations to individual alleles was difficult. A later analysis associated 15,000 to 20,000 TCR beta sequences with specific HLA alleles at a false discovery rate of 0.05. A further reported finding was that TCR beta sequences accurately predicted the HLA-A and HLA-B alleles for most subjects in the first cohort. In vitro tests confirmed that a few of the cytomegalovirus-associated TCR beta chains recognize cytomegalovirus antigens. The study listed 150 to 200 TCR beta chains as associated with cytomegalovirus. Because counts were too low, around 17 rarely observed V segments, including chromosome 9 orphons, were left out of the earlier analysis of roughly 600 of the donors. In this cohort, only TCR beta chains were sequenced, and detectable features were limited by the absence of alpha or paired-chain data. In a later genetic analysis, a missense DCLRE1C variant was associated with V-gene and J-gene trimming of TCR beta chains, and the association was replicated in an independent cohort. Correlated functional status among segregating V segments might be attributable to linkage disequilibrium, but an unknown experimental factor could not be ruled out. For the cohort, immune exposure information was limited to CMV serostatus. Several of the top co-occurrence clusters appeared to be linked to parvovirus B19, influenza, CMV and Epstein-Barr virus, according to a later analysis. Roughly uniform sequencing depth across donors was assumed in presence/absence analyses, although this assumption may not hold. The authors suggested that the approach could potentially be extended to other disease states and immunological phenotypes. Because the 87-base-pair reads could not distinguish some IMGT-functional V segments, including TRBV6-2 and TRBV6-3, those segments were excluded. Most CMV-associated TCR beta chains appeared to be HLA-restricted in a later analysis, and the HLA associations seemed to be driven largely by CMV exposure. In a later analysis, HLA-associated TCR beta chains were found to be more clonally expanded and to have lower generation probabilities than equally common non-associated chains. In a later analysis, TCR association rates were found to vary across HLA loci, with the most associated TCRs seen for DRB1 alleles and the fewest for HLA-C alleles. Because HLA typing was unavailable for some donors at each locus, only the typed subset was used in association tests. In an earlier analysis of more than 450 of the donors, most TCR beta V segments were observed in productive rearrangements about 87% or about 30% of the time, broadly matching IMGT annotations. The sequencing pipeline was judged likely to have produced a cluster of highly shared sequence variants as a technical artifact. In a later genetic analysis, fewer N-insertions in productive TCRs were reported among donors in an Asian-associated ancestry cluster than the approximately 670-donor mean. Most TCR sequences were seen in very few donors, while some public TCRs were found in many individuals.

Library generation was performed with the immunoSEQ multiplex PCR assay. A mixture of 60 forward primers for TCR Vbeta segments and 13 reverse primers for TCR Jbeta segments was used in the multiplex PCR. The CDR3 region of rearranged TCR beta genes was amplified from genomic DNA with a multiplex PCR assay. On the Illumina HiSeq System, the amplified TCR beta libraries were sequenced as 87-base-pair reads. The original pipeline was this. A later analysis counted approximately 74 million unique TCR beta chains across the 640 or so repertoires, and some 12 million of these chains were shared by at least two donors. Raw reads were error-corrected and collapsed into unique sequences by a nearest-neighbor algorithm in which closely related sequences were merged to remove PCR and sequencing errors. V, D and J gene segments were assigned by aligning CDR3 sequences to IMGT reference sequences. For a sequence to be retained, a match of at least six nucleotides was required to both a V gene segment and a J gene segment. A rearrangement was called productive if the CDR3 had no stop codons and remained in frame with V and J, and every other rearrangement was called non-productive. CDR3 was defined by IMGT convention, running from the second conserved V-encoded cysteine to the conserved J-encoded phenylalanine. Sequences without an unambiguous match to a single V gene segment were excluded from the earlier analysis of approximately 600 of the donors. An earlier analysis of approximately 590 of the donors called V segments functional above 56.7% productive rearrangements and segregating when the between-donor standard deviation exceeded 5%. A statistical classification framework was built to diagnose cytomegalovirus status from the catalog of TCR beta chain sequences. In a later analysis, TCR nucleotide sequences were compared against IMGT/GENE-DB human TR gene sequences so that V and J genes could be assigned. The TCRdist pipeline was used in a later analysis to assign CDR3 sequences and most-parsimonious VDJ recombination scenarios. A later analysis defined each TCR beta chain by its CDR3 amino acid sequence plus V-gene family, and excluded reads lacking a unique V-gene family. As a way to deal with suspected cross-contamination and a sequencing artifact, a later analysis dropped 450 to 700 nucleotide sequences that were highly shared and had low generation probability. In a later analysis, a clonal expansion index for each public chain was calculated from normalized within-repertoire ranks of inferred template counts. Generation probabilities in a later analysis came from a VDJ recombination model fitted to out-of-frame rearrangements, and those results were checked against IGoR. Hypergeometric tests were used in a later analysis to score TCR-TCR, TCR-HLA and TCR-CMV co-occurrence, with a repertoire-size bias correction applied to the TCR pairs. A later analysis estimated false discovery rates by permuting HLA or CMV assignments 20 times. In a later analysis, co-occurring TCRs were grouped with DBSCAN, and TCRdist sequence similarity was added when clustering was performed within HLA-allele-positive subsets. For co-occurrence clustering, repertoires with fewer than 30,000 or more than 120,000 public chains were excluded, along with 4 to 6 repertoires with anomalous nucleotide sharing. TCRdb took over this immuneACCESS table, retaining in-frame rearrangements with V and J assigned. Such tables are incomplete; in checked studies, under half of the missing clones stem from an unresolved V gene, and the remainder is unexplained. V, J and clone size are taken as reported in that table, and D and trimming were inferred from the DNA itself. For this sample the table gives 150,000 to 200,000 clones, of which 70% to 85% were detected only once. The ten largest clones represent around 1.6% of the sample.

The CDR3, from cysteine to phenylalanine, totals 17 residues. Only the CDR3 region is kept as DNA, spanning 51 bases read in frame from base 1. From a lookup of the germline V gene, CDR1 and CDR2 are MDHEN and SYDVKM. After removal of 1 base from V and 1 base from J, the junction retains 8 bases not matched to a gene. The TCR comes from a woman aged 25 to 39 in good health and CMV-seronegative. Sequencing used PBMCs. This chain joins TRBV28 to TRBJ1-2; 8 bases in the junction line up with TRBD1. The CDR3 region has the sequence CASSLSPPGQDNYGYTF. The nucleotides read TGTGCCAGCAGTTTATCACCCCCGGGACAGGATAACTATGGCTACACCTTC.